This T cell receptor beta chain was sequenced for a study of CD8+ T cells in alopecia areata. The ends lost 4 bases at V and 7 bases at J; junction bases unmatched: 11. The CDR3 runs to 16 residues. Germline CDR1 reads SGHVS; CDR2 reads FNYEAQ. Sample treatment: oral pan-JAK inhibitor, 5-10 mg twice daily. Reverse transcribed after extraction, RNA yielded cDNA as the sequencing template. Clones were sequenced by immunoSEQ multiplex PCR, and TCRdb holds only the in-frame ones, with some missing. The table records some 170,000 clones, 53% of them present only once. The chain carries TRBV7-6 and TRBJ2-5; the match to TRBD2 covers 11 bases. This receptor was taken from a human donor with alopecia areata. The sequencing here drew on CD8+ T cells sorted from blood, taken at week 24, from a patient treated with tofacitinib. The CDR3 region is CASSSTGTSGGGTQYF. The CDR3 DNA follows: TGTGCCAGCAGCTCAACCGGGACTAGCGGAGGAGGGACCCAGTACTTC.